Listed below are T cell receptor beta chains from one sample, sequenced in a study of Graves' ophthalmopathy and Graves' hyperthyroidism. MiXCR, applied by TCRdb to the multiplex PCR reads, yields one record per CDR3 protein. The data show approximately 330,000 distinct CDR3 sequences, 15% to 20% seen once. Sequenced material: peripheral blood. The receptors here all came from an adult man with Graves' ophthalmopathy. Both conserved end residues are part of each CDR3. Each record gives: V gene, D gene, J gene, clone size, CDR3 DNA, CDR3 protein. The D gene is left open where the match is weak. Not every row has a clone size; where given, it reads once, few, many or a size class.

v_call: TRBV20-1; d_call: -; j_call: TRBJ2-3; clone_size: many; cdr3_nt: TGCAGTGCTAGCGGCAGACCCGGGGATACGCAGTATTTT; cdr3_aa: CSASGRPGDTQYF
v_call: TRBV10-3; d_call: -; j_call: TRBJ2-7; clone_size: many; cdr3_nt: TGTGCCATCACCGACACTAGATTTGAGCAGTACTTC; cdr3_aa: CAITDTRFEQYF
v_call: TRBV6-5; d_call: TRBD1; j_call: TRBJ2-7; clone_size: many; cdr3_nt: TGTGCCAGCAGTTACTCGAAGAGGACAGGGGGCTCCTACGAGCAGTACTTC; cdr3_aa: CASSYSKRTGGSYEQYF
v_call: TRBV20-1; d_call: TRBD2; j_call: TRBJ2-5; clone_size: many; cdr3_nt: TGCAGTGCTATCACCCGACTAGCAGAGTACCAAGAGACCCAGTACTTC; cdr3_aa: CSAITRLAEYQETQYF
v_call: TRBV6-2/TRBV6-3; d_call: -; j_call: TRBJ1-2; clone_size: many; cdr3_nt: TGTGCCAGCAGGACATTTGGGATTGGTAATGGCTACACCTTC; cdr3_aa: CASRTFGIGNGYTF
v_call: TRBV4-2; d_call: -; j_call: TRBJ2-2; clone_size: many; cdr3_nt: TGTGCCAGCAGCCATGGGGGGCAATCGGCCGGGGAGCTGTTTTTT; cdr3_aa: CASSHGGQSAGELFF
v_call: TRBV7-8; d_call: -; j_call: TRBJ2-5; clone_size: many; cdr3_nt: TGTGCCAGCAGCCAATGGCAGGGAGCCCAAGAGACCCAGTACTTC; cdr3_aa: CASSQWQGAQETQYF
v_call: TRBV20-1; d_call: TRBD1; j_call: TRBJ1-2; clone_size: many; cdr3_nt: TGCAGTGCTAGAGACGCGACAGGGGGCGATGGCTACACCTTC; cdr3_aa: CSARDATGGDGYTF
v_call: TRBV30; d_call: -; j_call: TRBJ1-5; clone_size: many; cdr3_nt: TGTGCCGGGGGTGGGGGGCGCGGTCAGCCCCAGCATTTT; cdr3_aa: CAGGGGRGQPQHF
v_call: TRBV28; d_call: TRBD1; j_call: TRBJ1-2; clone_size: -; cdr3_nt: TGTGCCAGCAGTTTGACAGGGGGGACGGAGAGGGATGGCTACACCTTC; cdr3_aa: CASSLTGGTERDGYTF
v_call: TRBV5-1; d_call: -; j_call: TRBJ2-5; clone_size: -; cdr3_nt: TGCGCCAGCAGCTTCACAACAGGGAGACAAGAGACCCAGTACTTC; cdr3_aa: CASSFTTGRQETQYF
v_call: TRBV6-1; d_call: -; j_call: TRBJ2-5; clone_size: many; cdr3_nt: TGTGCCAGCAGCCGCGACCGGGACATTCCTCGATACTTC; cdr3_aa: CASSRDRDIPRYF
v_call: TRBV12-3/TRBV12-4; d_call: TRBD1; j_call: TRBJ2-7; clone_size: many; cdr3_nt: TGTGCCAGCAGTCAACGGACAGGAACCTACGAGCAGTACTTC; cdr3_aa: CASSQRTGTYEQYF
v_call: TRBV11-2; d_call: -; j_call: TRBJ1-5; clone_size: many; cdr3_nt: TGTGCCAGCAGCTCAGGACTGACACCGTATAGCAATCGGCCCCAGCATTTT; cdr3_aa: CASSSGLTPYSNRPQHF
v_call: TRBV7-2; d_call: -; j_call: TRBJ2-5; clone_size: many; cdr3_nt: TGTGCCAGCAGCTTAAAGTCGGGCTTTAGAGAGACCCAGTACTTC; cdr3_aa: CASSLKSGFRETQYF
v_call: TRBV5-1; d_call: -; j_call: TRBJ1-6; clone_size: many; cdr3_nt: TGCGCCAGCAGCTCGGGGACCTTTGGGGGGAATTCACCCCTCCACTTT; cdr3_aa: CASSSGTFGGNSPLHF
v_call: TRBV28; d_call: -; j_call: TRBJ1-2; clone_size: many; cdr3_nt: TGTGCCAGCAGTTCGGGAGGTTATGGCTACACCTTC; cdr3_aa: CASSSGGYGYTF
v_call: TRBV20-1; d_call: -; j_call: TRBJ2-7; clone_size: once; cdr3_nt: TGCAGTGCTAGAGATATCGGTTTAGAGGGACCAGAGTACTTC; cdr3_aa: CSARDIGLEGPEYF
v_call: TRBV12-3/TRBV12-4; d_call: -; j_call: TRBJ1-3; clone_size: many; cdr3_nt: TGTGCCAGCAGTCCTTCCGGGGGGATCTCTGGAAACACCATATATTTT; cdr3_aa: CASSPSGGISGNTIYF
v_call: TRBV7-2; d_call: -; j_call: TRBJ2-5; clone_size: many; cdr3_nt: TGTGCCAGCAGCTTGCCGGACCCTCAAGAGACCCAGTACTTC; cdr3_aa: CASSLPDPQETQYF
v_call: TRBV13; d_call: TRBD2; j_call: TRBJ2-7; clone_size: many; cdr3_nt: TGTGCCAGCAGCTCCGATGGGGGGGTTGAGCAGCACTTC; cdr3_aa: CASSSDGGVEQHF
v_call: TRBV9; d_call: -; j_call: TRBJ2-5; clone_size: many; cdr3_nt: TGTGCCAGCAGCGCCGGACTTTCCCAAGAGACCCAGTACTTC; cdr3_aa: CASSAGLSQETQYF
v_call: TRBV5-1; d_call: -; j_call: TRBJ1-1; clone_size: many; cdr3_nt: TGCGCCAGCAGCCCGTCCAGGGGCCAGGGGAACACTGAAGCTTTCTTT; cdr3_aa: CASSPSRGQGNTEAFF
v_call: TRBV12-3/TRBV12-4; d_call: TRBD1; j_call: TRBJ2-5; clone_size: many; cdr3_nt: TGTGCCAGCAGTTCCCCATACGGGACAGGGTGGCAAGAGACCCAGTACTTC; cdr3_aa: CASSSPYGTGWQETQYF
v_call: TRBV10-1; d_call: -; j_call: TRBJ2-2; clone_size: -; cdr3_nt: TGCGCCAGCAGTGGCGCGACCGCGAACACCGGGGAGCTGTTTTTT; cdr3_aa: CASSGATANTGELFF
v_call: TRBV7-2; d_call: -; j_call: TRBJ2-5; clone_size: -; cdr3_nt: TGTGCCAGCAGCTTAGATCTCCCGCTAGCGGAGACCCAGTACTTC; cdr3_aa: CASSLDLPLAETQYF
v_call: TRBV6-5; d_call: TRBD2; j_call: TRBJ2-5; clone_size: many; cdr3_nt: TGTGCCAGCAGTTACTCCTGGACTAGCCCGGGGCAAGAGACCCAGTACTTC; cdr3_aa: CASSYSWTSPGQETQYF
v_call: TRBV11-2; d_call: TRBD2; j_call: TRBJ2-2; clone_size: many; cdr3_nt: TGTGCCAGCAGCTTAGGGTCGGGTAGCGGGGGGACGAACACCGGGGAGCTGTTTTTT; cdr3_aa: CASSLGSGSGGTNTGELFF
v_call: TRBV5-1; d_call: -; j_call: TRBJ1-2; clone_size: -; cdr3_nt: TGCGCCAGCAGCCCTATCCTCAGGGATCTCAACTATGGCTACACCTTC; cdr3_aa: CASSPILRDLNYGYTF
v_call: TRBV5-1; d_call: -; j_call: TRBJ2-2; clone_size: -; cdr3_nt: TGCGCCAGCAGCTCCCTACAGATCACCGGGGAGCTGTTTTTT; cdr3_aa: CASSSLQITGELFF
v_call: TRBV29-1; d_call: TRBD2; j_call: TRBJ2-7; clone_size: many; cdr3_nt: TGCAGCGTTGAAGGGGCTAGCGGGGGTGACTCCTACGAGCAGTACTTC; cdr3_aa: CSVEGASGGDSYEQYF
v_call: TRBV28; d_call: -; j_call: TRBJ2-7; clone_size: many; cdr3_nt: TGTGCCAGCAGCCTTAGGGGGACGAACCTTCAGTACTTC; cdr3_aa: CASSLRGTNLQYF
v_call: TRBV2; d_call: -; j_call: TRBJ1-1; clone_size: many; cdr3_nt: TGTGCCAGCAGTGAAGCTCCCTTGGCAGCCCGATGGGCTTTCTTT; cdr3_aa: CASSEAPLAARWAFF
v_call: TRBV24-1; d_call: -; j_call: TRBJ1-2; clone_size: many; cdr3_nt: TGTGCCACCAGTCTGACAGGACTCTATGGCTACACCTTC; cdr3_aa: CATSLTGLYGYTF
v_call: TRBV7-8; d_call: -; j_call: TRBJ2-3; clone_size: many; cdr3_nt: TGTGCCAGCAGCCGAGGAGGGGGGCGTATAGATACGCAGTATTTT; cdr3_aa: CASSRGGGRIDTQYF
v_call: TRBV9; d_call: -; j_call: TRBJ2-7; clone_size: -; cdr3_nt: TGTGCCAGCAGCGTAGAGTCTCTGGGACGGCAGTACTTC; cdr3_aa: CASSVESLGRQYF
v_call: TRBV4-2; d_call: -; j_call: TRBJ1-1; clone_size: many; cdr3_nt: TGTGCCAGCAGAACTACGAACACTGAAGCTTTCTTT; cdr3_aa: CASRTTNTEAFF
v_call: TRBV15; d_call: -; j_call: TRBJ1-2; clone_size: many; cdr3_nt: TGTGCCACCAGCTCACCCGGGAAAGGACAGCCTTATGGCTACACCTTC; cdr3_aa: CATSSPGKGQPYGYTF
v_call: TRBV27; d_call: -; j_call: TRBJ1-5; clone_size: -; cdr3_nt: TGTGCCAGCAGTTTATCCCTCGGGGGGGCGCTTCAGCCCCAGCATTTT; cdr3_aa: CASSLSLGGALQPQHF
v_call: TRBV29-1; d_call: TRBD1; j_call: TRBJ2-7; clone_size: many; cdr3_nt: TGCAGCGTTCAGGGGGGACAGGGCTACGAGCAGTACTTC; cdr3_aa: CSVQGGQGYEQYF
v_call: TRBV6-5; d_call: -; j_call: TRBJ1-5; clone_size: many; cdr3_nt: TGTGCCAGCACGAGCCAACAACAGCCCCAGCATTTT; cdr3_aa: CASTSQQQPQHF
v_call: TRBV20-1; d_call: -; j_call: TRBJ1-2; clone_size: many; cdr3_nt: TGTAGTGCCATTCAGGCCTATGGCTACACCTTC; cdr3_aa: CSAIQAYGYTF
v_call: TRBV6-1; d_call: -; j_call: TRBJ1-2; clone_size: -; cdr3_nt: TGTGCCAGCAGCTTTGCGCTTCCGAGAGTAGCTAACTATGGCTACACCTTC; cdr3_aa: CASSFALPRVANYGYTF
v_call: TRBV29-1; d_call: -; j_call: TRBJ1-5; clone_size: many; cdr3_nt: TGCAGTGAACCGGGGACCGATAGCAATCAGCCCCAGCATTTT; cdr3_aa: CSEPGTDSNQPQHF
v_call: TRBV28; d_call: TRBD2; j_call: TRBJ2-4; clone_size: many; cdr3_nt: TGTGCCAGCAGTGACGAGGGAGCGGGGAGGAAATTAGCCAAAAACATTCAGTACTTC; cdr3_aa: CASSDEGAGRKLAKNIQYF
v_call: TRBV30; d_call: -; j_call: TRBJ1-6; clone_size: many; cdr3_nt: TGTGCCTGGAGTGTACGGGTTAATTATAATTCACCCCTCCACTTT; cdr3_aa: CAWSVRVNYNSPLHF
v_call: TRBV9; d_call: TRBD1; j_call: TRBJ1-2; clone_size: many; cdr3_nt: TGTGCCAGCAGCGTAGGGGACAGCGGAGGTGGCTACACCTTC; cdr3_aa: CASSVGDSGGGYTF
v_call: TRBV20-1; d_call: TRBD1; j_call: TRBJ2-7; clone_size: many; cdr3_nt: TGCAGTGCTTCTGGGACAGGGGGACTCTCCTACGAGCAGTACTTC; cdr3_aa: CSASGTGGLSYEQYF
v_call: TRBV29-1; d_call: -; j_call: TRBJ2-5; clone_size: many; cdr3_nt: TGCAGCGTTGACTCTTTACCTGAGACCCAGTACTTC; cdr3_aa: CSVDSLPETQYF
v_call: TRBV12-3/TRBV12-4; d_call: -; j_call: TRBJ2-2; clone_size: many; cdr3_nt: TGTGCCAGCAGTAACGTGAGGGGGTCGGGCGGGGAGCTGTTTTTT; cdr3_aa: CASSNVRGSGGELFF
v_call: TRBV7-2; d_call: -; j_call: TRBJ1-5; clone_size: few; cdr3_nt: TGTGCCAGCAGCTTAGTGGACGATCAGCCCCAGCATTTT; cdr3_aa: CASSLVDDQPQHF